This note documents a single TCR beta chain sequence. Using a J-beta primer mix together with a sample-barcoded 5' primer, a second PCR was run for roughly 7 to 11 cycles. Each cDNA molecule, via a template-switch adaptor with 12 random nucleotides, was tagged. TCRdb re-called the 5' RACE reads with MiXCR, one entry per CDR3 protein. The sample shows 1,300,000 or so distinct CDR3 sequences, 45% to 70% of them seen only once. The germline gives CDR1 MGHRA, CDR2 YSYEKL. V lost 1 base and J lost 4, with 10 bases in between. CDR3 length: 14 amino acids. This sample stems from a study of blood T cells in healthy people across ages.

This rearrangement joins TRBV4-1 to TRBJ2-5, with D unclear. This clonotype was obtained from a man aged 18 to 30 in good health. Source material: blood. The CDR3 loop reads CASSQGYDRETQYF. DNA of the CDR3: TGCGCCAGCAGCCAAGGATATGACCGAGAGACCCAGTACTTC.